One sample yielded the 26 T cell receptor beta chains listed below, sequenced in a study of OX40 agonist ivuxolimab in advanced cancers. Libraries were built with the immunoSEQ multiplex PCR assay. Imported from immuneACCESS, the table was reduced by TCRdb to in-frame sequences with V and J called. These copies leave out some clones; in studies compared against another copy, an unresolved V gene accounts for under half, and the cause of the remainder is not known. The sample has 60,000 to 80,000 clones on record, roughly 89% of them singletons. The ten largest clones take up about an eighth of the sample. Sequenced here: CD4+ or CD8+ T cells sorted from blood, sampled in a trial of the OX40 agonist ivuxolimab. The receptor set was obtained from an adult with an advanced solid tumor such as melanoma, head and neck, liver or kidney cancer.

This clone was seen a handful of times. CDR3 loop: CASSHLLAGGRGTYNEQFF. CDR3 DNA: TGCGCCAGCTCCCATTTACTAGCGGGGGGCCGGGGAACCTACAATGAGCAGTTCTTC. V is TRBV5-1 and J is TRBJ2-1; 12 bases match TRBD2. The CDR3 spans 19 residues. J lost 2 bases, V lost 7 bases, and 16 bases had no gene match. Looked up from germline, CDR1 is SGHRS and CDR2 is YFSETQ.

This sequence joins TRBV11-2 and TRBJ1-6; D is undetermined. CDR3 length equals 12 residues. The germline gives CDR1 SGHAT, CDR2 FQNNGV. Trimming removed 1 base from V and 9 bases from J, with 4 bases in between. DNA of the CDR3: TGTGCCAGCAGCTTAGTGGTTTCACCCCTCCACTTT. It encodes CASSLVVSPLHF.

The CDR3: CASSDPPGGYQETQYF. CDR3 sequence (DNA): TGTGCCAGCAGTGACCCTCCAGGGGGCTACCAAGAGACCCAGTACTTC. The chain employs TRBV6-1 and TRBJ2-5; 8 bases are a match to TRBD1. This CDR3 has 16 residues. The junction had 6 bases not matched to a gene; V was cut back by 3 bases and J by 0 bases. Germline V lookup: CDR1 MNHNS, CDR2 SASEGT.

The chain recombines TRBV9 with TRBJ1-2; D gene ambiguous. The V gene lost 5 bases and the J gene lost 8 bases, with 19 bases spanning the gap. Germline V gene sequence: CDR1 SGDLS, CDR2 YYNGEE. There are 14 residues in the CDR3. This chain's CDR3 is CASSPGAFFGGYTF. The DNA of the CDR3 is TGTGCCAGCAGTCCGGGCGCTTTCTTTGGGGGCTACACCTTC.

V gene TRBV28 combines with J gene TRBJ1-4; 8 nucleotides line up with TRBD1. CDR1 and CDR2 (germline): MDHEN, SYDVKM. CDR3 length equals 15 residues. Germline trimming cut 5 bases from V and 4 bases from J; bases unmatched to any gene: 6. This CDR3 reads CASSLPGQGNEKLFF. CDR3 DNA sequence: TGTGCCAGCAGTCTCCCCGGACAGGGTAATGAAAAACTGTTTTTT.

The chain carries TRBV18 and TRBJ2-7; 8 nucleotides match TRBD2. Germline V gives CDR1 KGHSH, CDR2 LQKENI. V lost 6 bases and J lost 1; bases outside the gene matches: 5. This CDR3 has 14 residues. The CDR3 DNA reads as TGTGCCAGCTCTCCCTCTAGCGGGTCCTACGAGCAGTACTTC. It is translated as CASSPSSGSYEQYF.

The chain recombines TRBV9 with TRBJ1-1; no clear D gene. The V gene's germline CDR1 is SGDLS and CDR2 YYNGEE. V was cut by 0 bases and J by 7 bases, with 19 bases left in between. The CDR3 runs 16 residues. CDR3: CASSVAQRVLKLEAFF. The CDR3 DNA is TGTGCCAGCAGCGTAGCCCAACGGGTCTTAAAACTTGAAGCTTTCTTT.

V is TRBV6-6 and J is TRBJ1-1; D is ambiguous. The V end lost 5 bases, the J end lost 7 bases, and 11 bases lay between the germline ends. CDR3 length: 12 amino acids. CDR1 is MNHNY, CDR2 SVGAGI, per germline (reference sequence). CDR3 protein: CASSRLRGEAFF. In DNA form, the CDR3 reads TGTGCCAGCAGTCGACTACGAGGTGAAGCTTTCTTT.

The chain combines TRBV18 with TRBJ2-3, with 12 positions matching TRBD1. There are 19 residues in the CDR3. Looked up from germline, CDR1 is KGHSH and CDR2 is LQKENI. The trim removed 1 base at V and 0 bases at J, leaving 8 bases unmatched. In DNA form, the CDR3 reads TGTGCCAGCTCACCACGCGGGACAGGGGGCTTACGTAGCACAGATACGCAGTATTTT. This gives the protein CASSPRGTGGLRSTDTQYF.

This rearrangement joins TRBV5-1 to TRBJ1-2; D perhaps matches TRBD1 (5 bases). V was cut by 2 bases and J by 4 bases, with 15 bases left in between. Per the germline V gene, CDR1 is SGHRS and CDR2 is YFSETQ. The CDR3 consists of 15 residues. Here the CDR3 DNA reads TGCGCCAGCAGCTTTTCCCCAAGGGACCTCTATGGCTACACCTTC. Translation: CASSFSPRDLYGYTF. The entire variable domain, with the rest obtained from reference TRBV5-1 and TRBJ1-2, is as follows: KAGVTQTPRYLIKTRGQQVTLSCSPISGHRSVSWYQQTPGQGLQFLFEYFSETQRNKGNFPGRFSGRQFSNSRSEMNVSTLELGDSALYLCASSFSPRDLYGYTFGSGTRLTVV.

The chain has TRBV6-5 and TRBJ2-1, with a weak D call TRBD1 (6 bases). Germline V gene data show CDR1 as MNHEY and CDR2 as SVGAGI. The V end lost 2 bases, the J end lost 9 bases, and 14 bases lay between the germline ends. The CDR3 loop spans 14 amino acids. The CDR3 region is CASSYQGPVGEQFF. CDR3 DNA sequence: TGTGCCAGCAGTTACCAGGGGCCCGTGGGTGAGCAGTTCTTC.

The chain has TRBV5-1 and TRBJ2-1, with TRBD2 matching 10 bases. Trimming cost V 3 bases and J 9 bases; bases outside gene matches: 9. Looked up from germline, CDR1 is SGHRS and CDR2 is YFSETQ. The CDR3 contains 15 residues. CDR3 protein: CASSWLAGDSGEQFF. CDR3 DNA: TGCGCCAGCAGCTGGCTAGCGGGAGACAGTGGTGAGCAGTTCTTC. The variable domain in full, with the rest retrieved from reference TRBV5-1 and TRBJ2-1, is KAGVTQTPRYLIKTRGQQVTLSCSPISGHRSVSWYQQTPGQGLQFLFEYFSETQRNKGNFPGRFSGRQFSNSRSEMNVSTLELGDSALYLCASSWLAGDSGEQFFGPGTRLTVL.

The sample holds one count of this clone. V usage is TRBV4-1 and J usage is TRBJ2-2, with a possible D match to TRBD2 (6 bases). This CDR3 has 18 residues. Germline loops: CDR1 MGHRA, CDR2 YSYEKL. V was shortened by 0 bases and J by 4 bases, with 18 bases between the two germline ends. For the CDR3, the DNA is TGCGCCAGCAGCCAAGAAGGATGGGGGACTCTGGTCACCGGGGAGCTGTTTTTT. Its protein product is CASSQEGWGTLVTGELFF.

A single count supports this clone. V usage is TRBV7-3 and J usage is TRBJ2-2; D not resolved. Germline V lookup: CDR1 SGHTA, CDR2 FQGTGA. Trimming took off 5 bases at V and 1 base at J, with 8 bases between the two ends. CDR3 length: 14 residues. The CDR3 DNA reads TGTGCCAGCAGCCGGACGGGGAACACCGGGGAGCTGTTTTTT. It translates to CASSRTGNTGELFF.

The J gene is TRBJ2-1, the V gene TRBV5-1; D might be TRBD1 or TRBD2, each matching 5 bases. Germline V gene sequence: CDR1 SGHRS, CDR2 YFSETQ. The CDR3 length is 15 residues. V gave up 0 bases and J gave up 9 bases, with 16 bases separating them. The CDR3 sequence: CASSLAFWGEGEQFF. The CDR3 DNA sequence: TGCGCCAGCAGCTTGGCCTTTTGGGGCGAGGGTGAGCAGTTCTTC. The variable domain in full, completed from reference TRBV5-1 and TRBJ2-1, reads KAGVTQTPRYLIKTRGQQVTLSCSPISGHRSVSWYQQTPGQGLQFLFEYFSETQRNKGNFPGRFSGRQFSNSRSEMNVSTLELGDSALYLCASSLAFWGEGEQFFGPGTRLTVL.

The chain links TRBV5-6 to TRBJ2-1, with D unresolved. The V gene lost 4 bases and the J gene lost 3 bases, with 8 bases spanning the gap. The CDR3 spans 13 residues. Germline V gene sequence: CDR1 SGHDT, CDR2 YYEEEE. The chain's CDR3 is CASSRVFYNEQFF. DNA for the CDR3: TGTGCCAGCAGCAGGGTATTCTACAATGAGCAGTTCTTC.

The rearrangement joins TRBV7-9 to TRBJ2-3; D is unresolved. Germline CDR1 and CDR2: SEHNR and FQNEAQ (reference sequence). The V end was cut by 1 base, the J end by 6 bases, with 8 bases between. This CDR3 has 13 residues. As DNA, the CDR3 is TGTGCCAGCAGCTTAGTGCACGGGGATACGCAGTATTTT. Its translation is CASSLVHGDTQYF.

Only one count was recorded for this clone. The chain couples TRBV19 to TRBJ1-3; D is uncertain. The V gene's germline CDR1 is LNHDA and CDR2 SQIVND (reference sequence). This CDR3 is 15 amino acids long. Trimming took 3 bases from V and 0 from J, leaving 9 bases between them. The CDR3 DNA follows: TGTGCCAGTAGTATTAATCAGGACTCTGGAAACACCATATATTTT. Translating it yields CASSINQDSGNTIYF.

J is TRBJ1-2 and V is TRBV2; TRBD1 might be the D (5 bases). CDR3 length equals 15 residues. Trimming left V 1 base short and J 5 bases short, with 14 bases between. In germline, CDR1 is SNHLY, CDR2 FYNNEI. The CDR3 spells CASSEGRAGIYGYTF. The CDR3 region has the DNA TGTGCCAGCAGTGAAGGTAGAGCAGGGATATATGGCTACACCTTC. The entire variable domain, with the rest obtained from reference TRBV2 and TRBJ1-2, is as follows: EPEVTQTPSHQVTQMGQEVILRCVPISNHLYFYWYRQILGQKVEFLVSFYNNEISEKSEIFDDQFSVERPDGSNFTLKIRSTKLEDSAMYFCASSEGRAGIYGYTFGSGTRLTVV.

The V call is TRBV5-1, the J call TRBJ2-3; tentatively, D is TRBD2 (5 bases). The CDR3 loop spans 14 amino acids. V lost 5 bases, J lost 3 bases, and 13 bases lay in between. Germline loops: CDR1 SGHRS, CDR2 YFSETQ. The CDR3 spells CASRRPGSTDTQYF. The CDR3 region has the DNA TGCGCCAGCAGGAGGCCGGGATCAACAGATACGCAGTATTTT.

This clone turned up a few times. V and J are TRBV28 and TRBJ2-7; 7 bases map to TRBD1. V was clipped by 5 bases and J by 7 bases; unmatched bases: 17. The germline V gene has CDR1 MDHEN and CDR2 SYDVKM. The CDR3 has 16 residues. This CDR3 is CASSPPGQDLSREQYF. CDR3 DNA sequence: TGTGCCAGCAGTCCACCCGGACAGGACCTCTCCCGGGAGCAGTACTTC.

This clone was seen just once. The rearrangement uses TRBV15 and TRBJ2-7; possibly TRBD2 for D (5 bases). V was cut by 1 base and J by 7 bases, with 20 bases left in between. The CDR3 loop spans 16 amino acids. Germline-derived CDR1 and CDR2 are LNHNV and YYDKDF (reference sequence). The CDR3 sequence: CATSRGGRPVFGEQYF. CDR3 coding DNA: TGTGCCACCAGCAGAGGAGGGAGACCCGTCTTCGGAGAGCAGTACTTC.

The chain uses TRBV2 and TRBJ2-3; 7 positions match TRBD1. The J segment lost 6 bases and the V segment lost 7 bases, leaving 10 bases of the junction unmatched. The CDR3 consists of 14 residues. Germline V gene data show CDR1 as SNHLY and CDR2 as FYNNEI. The CDR3 sequence: CASTSGGAGDTQYF. The CDR3 coding sequence is TGTGCCAGCACCTCAGGGGGTGCCGGGGATACGCAGTATTTT. Full variable domain (missing parts from reference TRBV2 and TRBJ2-3): EPEVTQTPSHQVTQMGQEVILRCVPISNHLYFYWYRQILGQKVEFLVSFYNNEISEKSEIFDDQFSVERPDGSNFTLKIRSTKLEDSAMYFCASTSGGAGDTQYFGPGTRLTVL.

In DNA form, the CDR3 reads TGTGCCAGCTCAGTGTCACTAGCTAACCAAGAGACCCAGTACTTC. Its translation: CASSVSLANQETQYF. The V gene is TRBV18, the J gene TRBJ2-5, with D maybe TRBD2 (6 bases). In germline, CDR1 is KGHSH, CDR2 LQKENI. The CDR3 totals 15 residues. V dropped 5 bases and J dropped 0 bases, with 13 bases sitting between them. Drawing the rest from reference TRBV18 and TRBJ2-5, the complete variable domain is NAGVMQNPRHLVRRRGQEARLRCSPMKGHSHVYWYRQLPEEGLKFMVYLQKENIIDESGMPKERFSAEFPKEGPSILRIQQVVRGDSAAYFCASSVSLANQETQYFGPGTRLLVL.

The chain is built from TRBV28 and TRBJ2-5; D is unclear. From germline, CDR1 is MDHEN and CDR2 SYDVKM. The CDR3 totals 13 residues. V was pared by 6 bases and J by 4 bases, with 12 bases between. Here the CDR3 DNA reads TGTGCCAGCAGCCGATATTCGGGAGAGACCCAGTACTTC. Translated, it gives CASSRYSGETQYF.

This clone occurred a few times. The rearrangement uses TRBV10-1 and TRBJ2-1, with 7 bases that match TRBD2. Germline V gives CDR1 WNHNN, CDR2 SYGVQD (reference sequence). The V segment lost 4 bases and the J segment 3 bases; nucleotides outside the gene matches: 3. This CDR3 is 14 amino acids long. The CDR3 DNA reads TGCGCCAGCAGTGCTGCGGGAGTCTACAATGAGCAGTTCTTC. Protein product: CASSAAGVYNEQFF.